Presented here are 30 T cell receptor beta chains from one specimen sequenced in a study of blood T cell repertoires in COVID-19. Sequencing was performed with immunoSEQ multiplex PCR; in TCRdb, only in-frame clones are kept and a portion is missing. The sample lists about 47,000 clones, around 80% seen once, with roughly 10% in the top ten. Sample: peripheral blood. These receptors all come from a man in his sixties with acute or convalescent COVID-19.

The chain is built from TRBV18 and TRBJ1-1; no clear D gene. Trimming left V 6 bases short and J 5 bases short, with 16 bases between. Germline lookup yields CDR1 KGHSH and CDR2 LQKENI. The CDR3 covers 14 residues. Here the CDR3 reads CASSPDTAGTEAFF. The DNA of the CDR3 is TGTGCCAGCTCCCCAGACACGGCGGGAACTGAAGCTTTCTTT.

The CDR3 region is CASSLYGGDAFF. For the CDR3, the DNA is TGTGCCAGCAGTTTATATGGCGGGGACGCTTTCTTT. The chain recombines TRBV12-3 or TRBV12-4 with TRBJ1-1; tentative D call: TRBD1 (5 bases). The CDR3 sequence is 12 residues long. V gave up 2 bases and J gave up 11 bases, with 12 bases separating them.

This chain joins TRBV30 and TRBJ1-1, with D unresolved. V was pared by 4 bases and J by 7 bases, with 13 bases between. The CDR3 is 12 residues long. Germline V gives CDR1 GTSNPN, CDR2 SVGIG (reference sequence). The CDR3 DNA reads TGTGCCTGGATCGCCCGAACAGATGAAGCTTTCTTT. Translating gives CAWIARTDEAFF.

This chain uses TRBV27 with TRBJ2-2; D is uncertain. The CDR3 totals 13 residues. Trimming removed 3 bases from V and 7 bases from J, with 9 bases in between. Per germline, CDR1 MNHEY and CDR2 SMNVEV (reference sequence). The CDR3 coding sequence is TGTGCCAGCAGTTTCAGGATGGGCGGGGAGCTGTTTTTT. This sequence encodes CASSFRMGGELFF.

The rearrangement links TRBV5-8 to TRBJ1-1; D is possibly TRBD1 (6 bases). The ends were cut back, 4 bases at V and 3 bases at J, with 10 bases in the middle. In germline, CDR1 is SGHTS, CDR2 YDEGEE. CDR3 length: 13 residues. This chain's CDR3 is CASSLTGHTEAFF. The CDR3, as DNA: TGTGCCAGCAGCCTAACAGGGCACACTGAAGCTTTCTTT. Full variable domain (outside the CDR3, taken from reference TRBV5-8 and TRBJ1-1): EAGVTQSPTHLIKTRGQQATLRCSPISGHTSVYWYQQALGLGLQFLLWYDEGEERNRGNFPPRFSGRQFPNYSSELNVNALELEDSALYLCASSLTGHTEAFFGQGTRLTVV.

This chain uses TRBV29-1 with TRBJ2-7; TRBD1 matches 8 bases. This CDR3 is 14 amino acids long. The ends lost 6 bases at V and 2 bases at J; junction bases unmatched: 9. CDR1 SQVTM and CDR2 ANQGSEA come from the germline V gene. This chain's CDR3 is CSVDRQGPTYEQYF. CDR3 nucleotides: TGCAGCGTGGATAGACAGGGGCCAACCTACGAGCAGTACTTC.

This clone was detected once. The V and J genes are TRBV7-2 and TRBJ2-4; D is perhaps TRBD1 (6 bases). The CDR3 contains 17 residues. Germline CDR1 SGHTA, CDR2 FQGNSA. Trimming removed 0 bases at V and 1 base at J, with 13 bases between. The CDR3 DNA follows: TGTGCCAGCAGCTTAGCTCACCAGGGGTTTGCCAAAAACATTCAGTACTTC. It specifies CASSLAHQGFAKNIQYF.

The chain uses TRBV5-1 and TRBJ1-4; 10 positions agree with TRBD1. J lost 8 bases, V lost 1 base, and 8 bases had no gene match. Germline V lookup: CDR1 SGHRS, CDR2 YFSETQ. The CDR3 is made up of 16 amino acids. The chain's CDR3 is CASSLSPGQGKEKLFF. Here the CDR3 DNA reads TGCGCCAGCAGCTTGTCCCCGGGACAGGGGAAGGAAAAACTGTTTTTT.

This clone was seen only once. As DNA, the CDR3 is TGTGCCAGCAGCGTCAGGGGCGAGCAGTACTTC. Protein product: CASSVRGEQYF. V and J are TRBV7-9 and TRBJ2-7, with a tentative D call TRBD1 (6 bases). Germline V gene sequence: CDR1 SEHNR, CDR2 FQNEAQ (reference sequence). The CDR3 runs to 11 residues. V was shortened by 5 bases and J by 6 bases, with 8 bases between the two germline ends.

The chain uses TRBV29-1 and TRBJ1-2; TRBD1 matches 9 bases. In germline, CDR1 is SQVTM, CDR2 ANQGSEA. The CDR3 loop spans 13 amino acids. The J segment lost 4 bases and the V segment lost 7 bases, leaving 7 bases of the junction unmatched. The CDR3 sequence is CSARQGELYGYTF. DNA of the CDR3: TGCAGCGCTAGACAGGGGGAACTCTATGGCTACACCTTC. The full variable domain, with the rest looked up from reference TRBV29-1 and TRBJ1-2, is SAVISQKPSRDICQRGTSLTIQCQVDSQVTMMFWYRQQPGQSLTLIATANQGSEATYESGFVIDKFPISRPNLTFSTLTVSNMSPEDSSIYLCSARQGELYGYTFGSGTRLTVV.

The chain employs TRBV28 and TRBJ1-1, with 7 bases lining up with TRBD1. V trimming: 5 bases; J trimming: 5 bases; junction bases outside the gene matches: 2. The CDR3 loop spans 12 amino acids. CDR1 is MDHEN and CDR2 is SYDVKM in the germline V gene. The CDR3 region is CASSKTGTEAFF. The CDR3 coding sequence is TGTGCCAGCAGTAAGACAGGGACTGAAGCTTTCTTT.

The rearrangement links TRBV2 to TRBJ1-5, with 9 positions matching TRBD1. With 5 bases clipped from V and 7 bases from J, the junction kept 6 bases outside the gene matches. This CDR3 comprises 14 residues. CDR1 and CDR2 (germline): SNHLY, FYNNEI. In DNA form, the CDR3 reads TGTGCCAGCAGTCCAGGGACAGGGAGGCAGCCCCAGCATTTT. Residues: CASSPGTGRQPQHF. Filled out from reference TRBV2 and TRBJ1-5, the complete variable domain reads EPEVTQTPSHQVTQMGQEVILRCVPISNHLYFYWYRQILGQKVEFLVSFYNNEISEKSEIFDDQFSVERPDGSNFTLKIRSTKLEDSAMYFCASSPGTGRQPQHFGDGTRLSIL.

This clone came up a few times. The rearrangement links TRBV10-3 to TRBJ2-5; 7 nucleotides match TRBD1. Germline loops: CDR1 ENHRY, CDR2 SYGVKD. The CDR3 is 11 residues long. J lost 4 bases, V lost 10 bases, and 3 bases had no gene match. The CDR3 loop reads CATGQAETQYF. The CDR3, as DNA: TGTGCCACCGGACAGGCAGAGACCCAGTACTTC.

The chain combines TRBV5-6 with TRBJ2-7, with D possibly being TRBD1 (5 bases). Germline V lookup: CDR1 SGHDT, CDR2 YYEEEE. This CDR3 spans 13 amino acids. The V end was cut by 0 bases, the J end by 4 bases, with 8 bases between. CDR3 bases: TGTGCCAGCAGCTTGGGTTCAGGGTACGAGCAGTACTTC. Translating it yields CASSLGSGYEQYF.

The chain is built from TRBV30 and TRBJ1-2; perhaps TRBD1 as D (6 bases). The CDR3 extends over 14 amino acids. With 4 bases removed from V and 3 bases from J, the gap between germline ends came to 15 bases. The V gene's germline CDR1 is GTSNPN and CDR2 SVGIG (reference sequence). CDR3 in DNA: TGTGCCTGGAAGGAGACAGGAGGAGACTATGGCTACACCTTC. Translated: CAWKETGGDYGYTF.

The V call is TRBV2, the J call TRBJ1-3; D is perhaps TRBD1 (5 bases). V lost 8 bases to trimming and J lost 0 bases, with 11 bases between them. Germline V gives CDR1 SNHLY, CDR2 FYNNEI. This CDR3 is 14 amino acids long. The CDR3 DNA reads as TGTGCCAGCCAGGGTCAACACTCTGGAAACACCATATATTTT. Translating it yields CASQGQHSGNTIYF.

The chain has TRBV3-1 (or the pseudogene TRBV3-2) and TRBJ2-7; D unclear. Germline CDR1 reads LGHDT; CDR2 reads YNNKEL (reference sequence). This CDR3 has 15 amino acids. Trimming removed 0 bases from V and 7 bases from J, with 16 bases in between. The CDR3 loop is CASSQDGRIVTEQYF. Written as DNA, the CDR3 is TGTGCCAGCAGCCAAGACGGTCGAATTGTTACGGAGCAGTACTTC.

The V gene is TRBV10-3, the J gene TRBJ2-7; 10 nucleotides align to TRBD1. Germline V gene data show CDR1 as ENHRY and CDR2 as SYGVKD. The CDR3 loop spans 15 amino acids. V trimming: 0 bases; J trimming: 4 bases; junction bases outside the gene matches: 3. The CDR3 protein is CAISESDRGLYEQYF. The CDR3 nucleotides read TGTGCCATCAGTGAGTCCGACAGGGGGCTGTACGAGCAGTACTTC.

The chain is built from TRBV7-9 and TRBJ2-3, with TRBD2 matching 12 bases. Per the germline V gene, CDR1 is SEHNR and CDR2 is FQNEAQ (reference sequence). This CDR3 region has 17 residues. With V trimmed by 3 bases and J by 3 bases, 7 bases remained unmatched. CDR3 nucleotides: TGTGCCAGCAGCTTTAGAACTAGCGGGGGGTGGACAGATACGCAGTATTTT. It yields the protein CASSFRTSGGWTDTQYF.

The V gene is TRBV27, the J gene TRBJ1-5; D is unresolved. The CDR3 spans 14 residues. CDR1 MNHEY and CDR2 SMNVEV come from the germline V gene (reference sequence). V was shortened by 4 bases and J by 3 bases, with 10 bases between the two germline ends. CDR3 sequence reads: CASSSRRDNQPQHF. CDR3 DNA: TGTGCCAGCAGTTCCCGACGGGACAATCAGCCCCAGCATTTT.

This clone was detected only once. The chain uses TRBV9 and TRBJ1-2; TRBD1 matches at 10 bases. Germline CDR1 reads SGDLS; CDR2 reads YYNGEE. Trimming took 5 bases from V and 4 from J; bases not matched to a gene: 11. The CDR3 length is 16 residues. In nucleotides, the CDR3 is TGTGCCAGCAGTGCAATGACAGGGGGCAGAGGCTATGGCTACACCTTC. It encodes CASSAMTGGRGYGYTF.

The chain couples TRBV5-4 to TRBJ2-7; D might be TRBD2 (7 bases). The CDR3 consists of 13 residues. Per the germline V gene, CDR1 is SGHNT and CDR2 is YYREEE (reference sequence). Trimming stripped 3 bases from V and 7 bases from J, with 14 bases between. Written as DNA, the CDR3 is TGTGCCAGCAGCTGGGGGGGCGGGTATGAGCAGTACTTC. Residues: CASSWGGGYEQYF.

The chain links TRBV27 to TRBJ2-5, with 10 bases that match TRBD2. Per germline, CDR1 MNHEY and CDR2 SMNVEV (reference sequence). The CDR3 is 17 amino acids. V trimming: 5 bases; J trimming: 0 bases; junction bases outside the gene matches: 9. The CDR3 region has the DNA TGTGCCAGCAGTCCTCTATCTAGCGGGGGCAACCAAGAGACCCAGTACTTC. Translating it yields CASSPLSSGGNQETQYF.

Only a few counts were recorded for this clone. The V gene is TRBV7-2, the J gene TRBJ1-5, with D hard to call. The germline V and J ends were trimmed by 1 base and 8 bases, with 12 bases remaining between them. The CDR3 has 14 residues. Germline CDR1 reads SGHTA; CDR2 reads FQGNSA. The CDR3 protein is CASSLVQAAEPQHF. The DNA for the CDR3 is TGTGCCAGCAGCTTAGTACAAGCCGCGGAGCCCCAGCATTTT.

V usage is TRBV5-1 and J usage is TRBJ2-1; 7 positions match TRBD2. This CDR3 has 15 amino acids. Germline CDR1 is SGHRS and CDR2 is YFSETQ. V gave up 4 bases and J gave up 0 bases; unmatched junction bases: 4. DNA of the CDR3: TGCGCCAGCAGCATCAAGCGGGGCTCCTACAATGAGCAGTTCTTC. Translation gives CASSIKRGSYNEQFF.

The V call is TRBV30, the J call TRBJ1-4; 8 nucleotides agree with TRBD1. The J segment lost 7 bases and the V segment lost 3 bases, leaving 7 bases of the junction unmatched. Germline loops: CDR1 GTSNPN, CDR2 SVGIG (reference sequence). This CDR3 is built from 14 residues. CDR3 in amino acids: CAWSLGQAREKLFF. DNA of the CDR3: TGTGCCTGGAGCCTGGGACAGGCGCGTGAAAAACTGTTTTTT.

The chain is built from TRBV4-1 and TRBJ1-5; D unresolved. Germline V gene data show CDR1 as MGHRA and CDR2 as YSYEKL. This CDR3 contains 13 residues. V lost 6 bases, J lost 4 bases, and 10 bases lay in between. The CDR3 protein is CASSSGRNQPQHF. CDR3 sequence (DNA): TGCGCCAGCAGTAGCGGTCGGAATCAGCCCCAGCATTTT.

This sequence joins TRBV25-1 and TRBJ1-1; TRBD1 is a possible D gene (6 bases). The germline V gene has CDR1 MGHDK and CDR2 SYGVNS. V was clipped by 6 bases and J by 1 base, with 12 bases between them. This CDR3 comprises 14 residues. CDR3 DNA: TGTGCCAGCAGCTCCGGACAGACGAACACTGAAGCTTTCTTT. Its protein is CASSSGQTNTEAFF. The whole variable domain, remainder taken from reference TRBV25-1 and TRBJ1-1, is EADIYQTPRYLVIGTGKKITLECSQTMGHDKMYWYQQDPGMELHLIHYSYGVNSTEKGDLSSESTVSRIRTEHFPLTLESARPSHTSQYLCASSSGQTNTEAFFGQGTRLTVV.

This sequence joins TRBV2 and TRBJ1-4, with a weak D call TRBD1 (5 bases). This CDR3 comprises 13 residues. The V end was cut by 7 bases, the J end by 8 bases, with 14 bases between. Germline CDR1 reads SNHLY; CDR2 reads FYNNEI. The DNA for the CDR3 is TGTGCCAGCATACCAGGGTTGGGCGAAAAACTGTTTTTT. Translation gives CASIPGLGEKLFF.

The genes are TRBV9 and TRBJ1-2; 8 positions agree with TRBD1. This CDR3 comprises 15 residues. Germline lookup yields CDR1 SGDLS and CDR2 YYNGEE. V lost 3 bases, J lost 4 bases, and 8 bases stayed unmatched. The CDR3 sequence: CASSADLRGLYGYTF. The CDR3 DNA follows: TGTGCCAGCAGCGCCGACCTCAGGGGGCTCTATGGCTACACCTTC.